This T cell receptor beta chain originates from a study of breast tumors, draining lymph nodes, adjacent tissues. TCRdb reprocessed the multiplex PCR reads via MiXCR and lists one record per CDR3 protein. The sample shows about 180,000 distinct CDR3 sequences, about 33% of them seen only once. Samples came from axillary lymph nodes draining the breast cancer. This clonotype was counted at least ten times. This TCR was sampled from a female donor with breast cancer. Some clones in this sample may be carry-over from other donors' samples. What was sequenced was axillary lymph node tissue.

The CDR3 loop is CASSLRDYLNEQFF. The CDR3 bases are TGTGCCAGCAGCCTCCGGGACTACCTCAATGAGCAGTTCTTC. The chain is built from TRBV5-6 and TRBJ2-1; 7 bases match TRBD2. The CDR3 covers 14 residues. V dropped 4 bases and J dropped 6; count of bases not matched to a gene: 7. The germline V gene encodes CDR1 SGHDT and CDR2 YYEEEE.